This T cell receptor beta chain was recovered during a study of tissue T cells after allogeneic stem cell transplantation. Data came from immunoSEQ multiplex PCR; TCRdb stores just in-frame clones and leaves some out. The repertoire holds approximately 4,000 clones, around 61% seen once, with about 6.9% in the top ten. V was shortened by 5 bases and J by 6 bases, with 13 bases between the two germline ends. Germline V gene sequence: CDR1 MDHEN, CDR2 SYDVKM. CDR3 size: 14 residues. This clone is categorized as medium-sized (0.01 to 0.1%). The chain uses TRBV28 and TRBJ2-2; D is unclear. The input for sequencing was left colon tissue, taken at autopsy. The TCR was taken from a male donor aged 60 or over with lung cancer. CDR3 sequence: CASSPSSAAGELFF. The CDR3 DNA sequence: TGTGCCAGCAGTCCGTCCTCGGCCGCCGGGGAGCTGTTTTTT.